The 22 T cell receptor beta chains presented below share a single source sample, sequenced in a study of T cell changes during pregnancy in multiple sclerosis. Measured with immunoSEQ multiplex PCR; TCRdb has only the in-frame clones, and not every one. The top ten hold 15% to 20% of the sample, which has fewer than 15,000 clones, approximately 86% seen once. The sample was CD8+ T cells from peripheral blood mononuclear cells, taken in the first trimester of pregnancy. Every receptor here comes from a female donor with multiple sclerosis, enrolled in a pregnancy study.

This chain joins TRBV13 and TRBJ2-1, with TRBD1 identical over 8 bases. Trimming cost V 1 base and J 10 bases; bases outside gene matches: 3. Germline lookup yields CDR1 PRHDT and CDR2 FYEKMQ (reference sequence). This CDR3 is built from 13 residues. CDR3 nucleotide sequence: TGTGCCAGCAGCTTAGTCAGGGGGCACGAGCAGTTCTTC. It yields the protein CASSLVRGHEQFF.

The V and J genes are TRBV7-9 and TRBJ2-3; 8 bases agree with TRBD1. Germline CDR1 reads SEHNR; CDR2 reads FQNEAQ (reference sequence). V was clipped by 4 bases and J by 6 bases; unmatched bases: 6. This CDR3 is 14 amino acids long. CDR3 nucleotides: TGTGCCAGCAGCTCCCAGGGGGCCAGGGATACGCAGTATTTT. Encoded protein: CASSSQGARDTQYF. The whole variable domain, remainder taken from reference TRBV7-9 and TRBJ2-3, is DTGVSQNPRHKITKRGQNVTFRCDPISEHNRLYWYRQTLGQGPEFLTYFQNEAQLEKSRLLSDRFSAERPKGSFSTLEIQRTEQGDSAMYLCASSSQGARDTQYFGPGTRLTVL.

The chain is built from TRBV5-1 and TRBJ2-3; weak D call: TRBD1 (6 bases). The germline CDR1 and CDR2 sequences are SGHRS and YFSETQ. Trimming removed 2 bases at V and 3 bases at J, with 7 bases between. This CDR3 has 13 amino acids. CDR3: CASSLTGTDTQYF. The CDR3 bases are TGCGCCAGCAGCTTAACAGGGACAGATACGCAGTATTTT.

The chain carries TRBV27 and TRBJ1-5; no clear D. Trimming stripped 6 bases from V and 5 bases from J, with 14 bases between. This CDR3 has 14 residues. CDR1 MNHEY and CDR2 SMNVEV come from the germline V gene (reference sequence). The CDR3 spells CASSPPGSHQPQHF. CDR3 nucleotides: TGTGCCAGCAGCCCTCCCGGGTCTCATCAGCCCCAGCATTTT.

The chain employs TRBV6-5 and TRBJ1-5, with D maybe TRBD1 (5 bases). Germline CDR1 and CDR2: MNHEY and SVGAGI. Trimming cost V 6 bases and J 7 bases, with 13 bases left between them. The CDR3 spans 13 residues. The CDR3 loop reads CASRGHAGQPQHF. DNA of the CDR3: TGTGCCAGCAGAGGACATGCCGGGCAGCCCCAGCATTTT.

The V and J genes are TRBV7-2 and TRBJ2-7; D is perhaps TRBD1 (8 bases). The CDR3 is 15 amino acids. V dropped 3 bases and J dropped 4 bases, with 16 bases sitting between them. In germline, CDR1 is SGHTA, CDR2 FQGNSA. CDR3 in DNA: TGTGCCAGCAGCTTGAGCGGGACAGGCCAGTACGAGCAGTACTTC. Residues: CASSLSGTGQYEQYF.

This clone has a handful of counts. V usage is TRBV18 and J usage is TRBJ1-5; unclear D gene. Germline CDR1 reads KGHSH; CDR2 reads LQKENI. The CDR3 has 12 residues. Trimming pared 3 bases from V and 4 bases from J, leaving 4 bases between. The CDR3 DNA follows: TGTGCCAGCTCACCCCCTAATCAGCCCCAGCATTTT. Translated, it gives CASSPPNQPQHF.

Worth noting for this clone: This probably arose from a read error, given a far larger clone one base away. V usage is TRBV27 and J usage is TRBJ1-2; 9 bases agree with TRBD1. The CDR3 is made up of 14 amino acids. With 5 bases clipped from V and 2 bases from J, the junction kept 3 bases outside the gene matches. The V gene's germline CDR1 is MNHEY and CDR2 SMNVEV (reference sequence). The CDR3 sequence: CASSIQGANYGYTF. CDR3 DNA: TGTGCCAGCAGTATACAGGGGGCCAACTATGGCTACACCTTC.

The J gene is TRBJ2-7, the V gene TRBV28; possibly TRBD1 for D (6 bases). CDR3 length: 13 amino acids. CDR1 is MDHEN, CDR2 SYDVKM, per germline. Deletions cut 3 bases from V and 2 bases from J, with 8 bases between. CDR3 in amino acids: CASSLPGAYEQYF. The CDR3 DNA reads TGTGCCAGCAGTTTGCCAGGGGCCTACGAGCAGTACTTC.

This chain uses TRBV7-2 with TRBJ2-5; 13 bases are shared with TRBD2. The CDR3 length is 17 residues. Germline loops: CDR1 SGHTA, CDR2 FQGNSA. With V trimmed by 5 bases and J by 4 bases, 10 bases remained unmatched. For the CDR3, the DNA is TGTGCCAGCAGCCCCACAGGGACTAGCGGGATAGGAGAGACCCAGTACTTC. Encoded protein: CASSPTGTSGIGETQYF.

The chain is built from TRBV4-1 and TRBJ2-7; a possible D gene is TRBD2 (5 bases). V was clipped by 0 bases and J by 7 bases, with 7 bases between them. The CDR3 contains 12 residues. The V gene's germline CDR1 is MGHRA and CDR2 YSYEKL. CDR3 nucleotides: TGCGCCAGCAGCCAAGATCCGGGAGAGCAGTACTTC. This gives the protein CASSQDPGEQYF.

The chain employs TRBV5-1 and TRBJ2-4; D gene uncertain. Germline V gene data show CDR1 as SGHRS and CDR2 as YFSETQ. This CDR3 comprises 14 residues. The germline V and J ends were trimmed by 3 bases and 3 bases, with 10 bases remaining between them. CDR3 sequence: CASSSLEVKNIQYF. The CDR3, as DNA: TGCGCCAGCAGCTCTCTAGAGGTCAAAAACATTCAGTACTTC.

The rearrangement links TRBV15 to TRBJ2-1; TRBD1 might be the D (5 bases). The germline V and J ends were trimmed by 3 bases and 4 bases, with 7 bases remaining between them. CDR1 and CDR2 from the germline V gene are LNHNV and YYDKDF (reference sequence). This CDR3 comprises 13 residues. DNA for the CDR3: TGTGCCACCAGCAGGGACACATACAATGAGCAGTTCTTC. It specifies CATSRDTYNEQFF.

CDR3 loop: CASSRREGTDTQYF. CDR3 coding DNA: TGTGCCAGCAGCCGTCGGGAGGGGACAGATACGCAGTATTTT. This chain connects TRBV5-4 to TRBJ2-3; 8 bases map to TRBD2. V shed 4 bases and J 3 bases; nucleotides not matched to a gene: 4. The CDR3 length is 14 residues. The germline V gene encodes CDR1 SGHNT and CDR2 YYREEE (reference sequence).

The CDR3 reads CAISSSGGVAKNIQYF. CDR3 coding DNA: TGTGCCATCAGTTCTAGCGGGGGGGTAGCCAAAAACATTCAGTACTTC. V gene TRBV10-3 combines with J gene TRBJ2-4; 12 bases are a match to TRBD2. This CDR3 is 16 amino acids long. J lost 0 bases, V lost 5 bases, and 2 bases had no gene match. Looked up from germline, CDR1 is ENHRY and CDR2 is SYGVKD.

This chain connects TRBV5-1 to TRBJ2-5, with TRBD2 identical over 7 bases. The CDR3 extends over 18 amino acids. The germline gives CDR1 SGHRS, CDR2 YFSETQ. After removal of 3 bases from V and 2 bases from J, the junction contained 16 bases not matched to a gene. The CDR3 nucleotides read TGCGCCAGCAGCTGGGTAATAGCGGGCGGGGCACGTCAAGAGACCCAGTACTTC. Translating gives CASSWVIAGGARQETQYF.

In DNA, the CDR3 is TGTGCCAGCAGCCAAGAATGGCGGGGCCGAGGACAGCCCCAGCATTTT. Translation gives CASSQEWRGRGQPQHF. The chain carries TRBV4-2 and TRBJ1-5, with D possibly being TRBD1 (5 bases). Between the trimmed V and J ends, which lost 0 bases and 7 bases, there was a span of 16 bases. Germline V lookup: CDR1 LGHNA, CDR2 YNFKEQ. CDR3 size: 16 residues.

The chain combines TRBV25-1 with TRBJ2-7; 9 bases match TRBD1. V shed 5 bases, J shed 6 bases, and the junction held 8 bases outside the gene matches. This CDR3 spans 14 amino acids. Germline V CDR1 and CDR2: MGHDK, SYGVNS. This chain's CDR3 is CASSPGQGTIEQYF. Written as DNA, the CDR3 is TGTGCCAGCAGTCCGGGACAGGGAACGATCGAGCAGTACTTC.

CDR3 amino acids: CASSPPTGTGENQPQHF. The CDR3, as DNA: TGTGCCAGCAGCCCCCCTACCGGGACAGGGGAGAATCAGCCCCAGCATTTT. The chain recombines TRBV7-9 with TRBJ1-5; 10 bases align to TRBD1. The junction had 11 bases not matched to a gene; V was cut back by 5 bases and J by 4 bases. The CDR3 covers 17 residues. Germline lookup yields CDR1 SEHNR and CDR2 FQNEAQ (reference sequence).

The CDR3 bases are TGTGCCATCAGTGCCAGTGACCGGACAGGGGAATTAGACGAAAAACTGTTTTTT. Its protein product is CAISASDRTGELDEKLFF. The rearrangement joins TRBV10-3 to TRBJ1-4; 9 bases fit TRBD1. V shed 4 bases and J 8 bases; nucleotides not matched to a gene: 17. Germline loops: CDR1 ENHRY, CDR2 SYGVKD. The CDR3 has 18 residues.

V is TRBV5-6 and J is TRBJ2-2; D unresolved. Looked up from germline, CDR1 is SGHDT and CDR2 is YYEEEE. V was trimmed by 2 bases and J by 8 bases, leaving 4 bases between them. CDR3 length: 11 residues. CDR3 sequence: CASSLSGELFF. CDR3 nucleotides: TGTGCCAGCAGCTTATCGGGGGAGCTGTTTTTT.

The gene calls are TRBV28 and TRBJ1-3, with 7 bases aligning to TRBD1. The CDR3 has 18 residues. Trimming removed 6 bases from V and 3 bases from J; junction bases left unmatched: 17. Germline V lookup: CDR1 MDHEN, CDR2 SYDVKM. The CDR3 nucleotides read TGTGCCAGCAGCCCAAGGGAGACAGGGAAAACGTTTGGAAACACCATATATTTT. Residues: CASSPRETGKTFGNTIYF.